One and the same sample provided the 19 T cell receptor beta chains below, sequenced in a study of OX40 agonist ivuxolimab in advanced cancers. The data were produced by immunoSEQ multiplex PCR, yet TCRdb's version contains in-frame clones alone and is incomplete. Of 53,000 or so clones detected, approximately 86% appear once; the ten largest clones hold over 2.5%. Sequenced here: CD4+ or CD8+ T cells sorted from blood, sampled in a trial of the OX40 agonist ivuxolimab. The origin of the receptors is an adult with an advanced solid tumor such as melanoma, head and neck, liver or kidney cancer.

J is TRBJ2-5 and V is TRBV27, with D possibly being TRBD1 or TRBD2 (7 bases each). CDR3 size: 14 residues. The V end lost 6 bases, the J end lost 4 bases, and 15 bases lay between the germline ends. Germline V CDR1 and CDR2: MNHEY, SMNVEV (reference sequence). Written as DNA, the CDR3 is TGTGCCAGCAGATGGGGAGGGGGCTCAGAGACCCAGTACTTC. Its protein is CASRWGGGSETQYF.

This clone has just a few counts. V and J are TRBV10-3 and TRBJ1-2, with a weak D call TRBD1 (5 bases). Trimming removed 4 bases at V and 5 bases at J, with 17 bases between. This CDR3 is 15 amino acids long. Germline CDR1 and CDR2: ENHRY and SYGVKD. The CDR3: CAISGGTAAPYGYTF. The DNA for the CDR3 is TGTGCCATCAGTGGGGGGACCGCGGCTCCTTATGGCTACACCTTC.

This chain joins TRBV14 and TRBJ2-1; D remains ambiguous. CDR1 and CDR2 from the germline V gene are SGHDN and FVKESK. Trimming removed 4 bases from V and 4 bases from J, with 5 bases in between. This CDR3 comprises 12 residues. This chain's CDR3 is CASSRLYNEQFF. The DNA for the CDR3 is TGTGCCAGCAGCCGGCTTTACAATGAGCAGTTCTTC.

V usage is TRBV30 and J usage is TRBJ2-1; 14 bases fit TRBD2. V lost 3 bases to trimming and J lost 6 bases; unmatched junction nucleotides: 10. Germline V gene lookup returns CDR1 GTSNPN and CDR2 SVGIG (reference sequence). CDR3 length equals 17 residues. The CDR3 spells CAWSPGLAGGLLNEQFF. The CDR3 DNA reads TGTGCCTGGAGCCCCGGACTAGCGGGGGGACTCCTCAATGAGCAGTTCTTC.

CDR3 sequence reads: CASSIRGGVNYGYTF. For the CDR3, the DNA is TGTGCCAGTAGTATTCGTGGGGGGGTTAACTATGGCTACACCTTC. The chain is built from TRBV19 and TRBJ1-2; a possible D gene is TRBD1 (5 bases). CDR1 and CDR2 (germline): LNHDA, SQIVND (reference sequence). The V and J ends lost 3 bases and 1 base respectively, with 12 bases between them. The CDR3 spans 15 residues.

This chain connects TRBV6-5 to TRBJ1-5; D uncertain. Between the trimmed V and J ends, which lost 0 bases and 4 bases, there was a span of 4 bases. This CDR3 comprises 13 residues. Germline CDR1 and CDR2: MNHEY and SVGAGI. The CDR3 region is CASSYSTNQPQHF. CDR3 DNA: TGTGCCAGCAGTTACTCGACTAATCAGCCCCAGCATTTT.

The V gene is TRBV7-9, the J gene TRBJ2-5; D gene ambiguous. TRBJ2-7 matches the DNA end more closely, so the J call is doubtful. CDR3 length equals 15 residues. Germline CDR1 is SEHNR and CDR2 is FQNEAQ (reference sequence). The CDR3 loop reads CASSSGPPLVYEQYF. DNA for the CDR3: TGTGCCAGCAGCTCCGGACCCCCTTTGGTCTACGAGCAGTACTTC.

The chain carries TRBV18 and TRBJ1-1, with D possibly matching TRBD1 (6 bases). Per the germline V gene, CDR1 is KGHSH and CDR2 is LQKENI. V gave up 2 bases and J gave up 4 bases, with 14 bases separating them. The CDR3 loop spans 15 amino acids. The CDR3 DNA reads TGTGCCAGCTCACCAGAGGGGATGGGGGCCACTGAAGCTTTCTTT. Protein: CASSPEGMGATEAFF.

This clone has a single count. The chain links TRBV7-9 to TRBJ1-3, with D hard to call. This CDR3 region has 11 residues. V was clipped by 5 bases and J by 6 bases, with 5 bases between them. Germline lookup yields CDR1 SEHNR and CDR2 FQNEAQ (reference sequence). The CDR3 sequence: CASSPPNTIYF. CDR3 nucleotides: TGTGCCAGCAGCCCCCCAAACACCATATATTTT.

The CDR3 nucleotides are TGTGCCAGCAGTTACCCGGACAGGCGAGAAATTACCTTC. Protein product: CASSYPDRREITF. The V and J genes are TRBV6-6 and TRBJ1-2; 7 bases line up with TRBD1. The trim removed 2 bases at V and 14 bases at J, leaving 11 bases unmatched. This CDR3 comprises 13 residues. The germline gives CDR1 MNHNY, CDR2 SVGAGI (reference sequence).

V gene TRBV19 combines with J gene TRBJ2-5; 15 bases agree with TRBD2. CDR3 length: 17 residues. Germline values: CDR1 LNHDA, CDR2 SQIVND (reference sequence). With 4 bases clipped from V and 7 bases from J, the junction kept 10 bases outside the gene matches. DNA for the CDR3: TGTGCCAGTAGTACAATCGGACTAGCGGGAGGGTCAAGGACCCAGTACTTC. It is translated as CASSTIGLAGGSRTQYF.

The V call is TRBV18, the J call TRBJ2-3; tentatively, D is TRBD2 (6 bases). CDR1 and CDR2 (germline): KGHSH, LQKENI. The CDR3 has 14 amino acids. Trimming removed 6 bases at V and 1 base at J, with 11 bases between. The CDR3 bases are TGTGCCAGCTCCTCCGGGGAGGGCACAGATACGCAGTATTTT. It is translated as CASSSGEGTDTQYF.

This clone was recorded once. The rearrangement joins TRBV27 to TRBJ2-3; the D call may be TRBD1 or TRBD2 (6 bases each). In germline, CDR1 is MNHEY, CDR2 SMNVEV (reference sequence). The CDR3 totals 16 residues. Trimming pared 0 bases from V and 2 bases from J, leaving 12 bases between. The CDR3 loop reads CASSLSGGSYTDTQYF. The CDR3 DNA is TGTGCCAGCAGTTTATCGGGGGGCAGCTACACAGATACGCAGTATTTT.

The CDR3 loop reads CAIRRDRARYEQYF. The CDR3 DNA is TGTGCCATCAGAAGGGACAGGGCTAGATACGAGCAGTACTTC. The V gene is TRBV10-3, the J gene TRBJ2-7; 9 bases align to TRBD1. The V segment lost 6 bases and the J segment 4 bases; nucleotides outside the gene matches: 7. This CDR3 contains 14 residues. CDR1 ENHRY and CDR2 SYGVKD come from the germline V gene.

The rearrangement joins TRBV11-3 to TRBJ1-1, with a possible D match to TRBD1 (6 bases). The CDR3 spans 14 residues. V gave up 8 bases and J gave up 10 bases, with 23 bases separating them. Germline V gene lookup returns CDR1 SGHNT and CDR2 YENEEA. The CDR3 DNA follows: TGTGCCAGCCGGTTGGGACAAGGAATTTATGGAGCTTTCTTT. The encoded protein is CASRLGQGIYGAFF.

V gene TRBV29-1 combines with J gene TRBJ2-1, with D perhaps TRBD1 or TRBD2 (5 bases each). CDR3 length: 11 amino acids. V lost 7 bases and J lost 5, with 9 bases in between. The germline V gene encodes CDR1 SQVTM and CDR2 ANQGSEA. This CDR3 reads CSGDDNNEQFF. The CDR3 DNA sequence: TGCAGCGGGGACGACAACAATGAGCAGTTCTTC.

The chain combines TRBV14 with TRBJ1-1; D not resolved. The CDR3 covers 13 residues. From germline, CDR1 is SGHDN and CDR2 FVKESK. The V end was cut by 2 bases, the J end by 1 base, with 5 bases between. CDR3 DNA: TGTGCCAGCAGCCAACGGAAGAACACTGAAGCTTTCTTT. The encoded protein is CASSQRKNTEAFF.

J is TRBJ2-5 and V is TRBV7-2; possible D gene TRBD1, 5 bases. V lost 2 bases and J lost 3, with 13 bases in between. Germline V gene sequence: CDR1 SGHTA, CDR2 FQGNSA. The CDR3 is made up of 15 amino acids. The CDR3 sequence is CASSLWGSLEETQYF. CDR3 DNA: TGTGCCAGCAGCTTATGGGGCTCCCTAGAAGAGACCCAGTACTTC.

The CDR3: CASSESSAYEQYF. The CDR3 region has the DNA TGTGCCAGCAGTGAGTCCAGCGCCTACGAGCAGTACTTC. This rearrangement joins TRBV6-5 to TRBJ2-7; no firm D call. From germline, CDR1 is MNHEY and CDR2 SVGAGI. This CDR3 spans 13 amino acids. Trimming stripped 5 bases from V and 2 bases from J, with 10 bases between.